The rows below give T cell receptor beta chains drawn from one sample of a study of blood T cell repertoires in COVID-19. This table comes from immunoSEQ multiplex PCR, and its TCRdb copy is limited to in-frame clones, with some not included. The sample has some 200,000 clones, about nine tenths seen once. Sample: peripheral blood. The source is a man older than 75 with acute or convalescent COVID-19. Each CDR3 is given with its conserved first and last residue. The D gene is left open where the match is weak. Rows may omit the clone size; those that give it use once, few, many or a size class.

clone_size j_call cdr3_length v_call d_call cdr3_nt cdr3_aa
once TRBJ1-4 14 TRBV20-1 . TGCAGTGCTAGTCCAGGGTTTCTTAATGAAAAACTGTTTTTT CSASPGFLNEKLFF
. TRBJ1-6 14 TRBV2 . TGTGCCAGCAGTGAGGGGGGACCCAATTCACCCCTCCACTTT CASSEGGPNSPLHF
. TRBJ1-1 17 TRBV30 TRBD1 TGTGCCTGGAGTGTAGTGGACAGGGGGCGCGGGAACACTGAAGCTTTCTTT CAWSVVDRGRGNTEAFF
. TRBJ2-3 15 TRBV30 . TGTGCCTGGAGTGTACAGTCGGGGAGGACAGATACGCAGTATTTT CAWSVQSGRTDTQYF
. TRBJ2-3 15 TRBV7-3 . TGTGCCAGCAGCCCCGGGACTTCAAGTGCAGATACGCAGTATTTT CASSPGTSSADTQYF
once TRBJ2-7 12 TRBV28 . TGTGCCAGCACCCTTCAACAGGGCGAGCAGTACTTC CASTLQQGEQYF
few TRBJ1-4 15 TRBV6-5 . TGTGCCAGCAGTCCCGGGTGGGGGAGGAGGGAAAAACTGTTTTTT CASSPGWGRREKLFF
once TRBJ2-3 17 TRBV4-1 TRBD2 TGCGCCAGCAGCCAATCCGGCGGGAGGGTGTGGGCAGATACGCAGTATTTT CASSQSGGRVWADTQYF
. TRBJ1-4 16 TRBV18 TRBD1 TGTGCCAGCTCACCGCGGACAGGGGCTAGTAGTGAAAAACTGTTTTTT CASSPRTGASSEKLFF
. TRBJ1-6 14 TRBV27 . TGTGCCAGCAGTTTGGACAGCTATAATTCACCCCTCCACTTT CASSLDSYNSPLHF
. TRBJ2-3 15 TRBV4-1 . TGCGCCAGCAGCCAAGAGCAGGGCCGCACAGATACGCAGTATTTT CASSQEQGRTDTQYF
. TRBJ2-2 13 TRBV7-9 . TGTGCCACCACCGGCCCGAACACCGGGGGGCTGTTTTTT CATTGPNTGGLFF
once TRBJ2-3 19 TRBV5-1 TRBD2 TGCGCCAGCAGCCGTACAGGGATCGCGGGAGGGCGGGGCACAGATACGCAGTATTTT CASSRTGIAGGRGTDTQYF
. TRBJ2-5 17 TRBV24-1 TRBD2 TGTGCCACCAGTGATCCACTAGCGGGAGTGTACCAAGAGACCCAGTACTTC CATSDPLAGVYQETQYF
. TRBJ2-1 18 TRBV25-1 TRBD1 TGTGCCAGCAGGCCAAAAGAAAACAGGGGGGATTCAAACAATGAGCAGTTCTTC CASRPKENRGDSNNEQFF
. TRBJ2-1 17 TRBV4-1 TRBD2 TGCGCCAGCAGCCAGTCCCCCGCCGGGACTAGCGTCGGTGAGCAGTTCTTC CASSQSPAGTSVGEQFF
. TRBJ2-7 15 TRBV27 TRBD2 TGTGCCAGCAGTCGAGAGGTAGCGGGGGGATACGAGCAGTACTTC CASSREVAGGYEQYF
. TRBJ2-4 15 TRBV5-1 . TGCGCCAGCAGCTTTAATCAGGGGTCCAAAAACATTCAGTACTTC CASSFNQGSKNIQYF
. TRBJ1-4 14 TRBV18 . TGTGCCAGCTCACCCCCGGTCGGGACAGAAAAACTGTTTTTT CASSPPVGTEKLFF
. TRBJ2-7 14 TRBV5-6 . TGTGCCAGCAGCTTGACAGGTCCTACCTACGAGCAGTACTTC CASSLTGPTYEQYF
. TRBJ1-4 14 TRBV10-2 TRBD1 TGCGCCAGCAGTGAAGCAGGGGGCATTGAAAAACTGTTTTTT CASSEAGGIEKLFF
. TRBJ2-1 14 TRBV11-1 TRBD2 TGTGCCAGCGGGACTAGCGGGGGGTACAATGAGCAGTTCTTC CASGTSGGYNEQFF
. TRBJ2-2 13 TRBV12-3/TRBV12-4 . TGTGCCAGCAGTCCCACAGGGACCGAGGAGCTGTTTTTT CASSPTGTEELFF
. TRBJ2-1 15 TRBV5-6 TRBD2 TGTGCCAGCAGCTTTTCCCTAGCGGGGTACAATGAGCAGTTCTTC CASSFSLAGYNEQFF
once TRBJ1-5 13 TRBV10-2 . TGCGCCAGCAGTGCGGGATCTAGTCAGCCCCAGCATTTT CASSAGSSQPQHF
. TRBJ1-5 15 TRBV19 TRBD1 TGTGCCAGTAGGGACGGACAGGGGAGAGATCAGCCCCAGCATTTT CASRDGQGRDQPQHF
. TRBJ2-1 16 TRBV27 TRBD2 TGTGCCAGCAGGTCCACGACTAGCGGGAGGCGCGATGAGCAGTTCTTC CASRSTTSGRRDEQFF
. TRBJ1-1 14 TRBV30 . TGTGCCTGGAGTCCTGTGACAGTGAACACTGAAGCTTTCTTT CAWSPVTVNTEAFF
. TRBJ2-7 17 TRBV27 TRBD2 TGTGCCAGCAGTTCCACCCTCGGGGCGGGGGGATGGTACGAGCAGTACTTC CASSSTLGAGGWYEQYF
. TRBJ1-2 15 TRBV7-9 TRBD1 TGTGCCAGCAGCTGGCCCTGGGACAGCCGAGGTGGCTACACCTTC CASSWPWDSRGGYTF